The next 4 T cell receptor beta chains were all read from a single sample in a study of cytomegalovirus exposure and HLA in healthy donors. 13 Jbeta primers and 60 Vbeta primers were used for the PCR. Profiled with immunoSEQ multiplex PCR; TCRdb holds only in-frame clones, not every one. The table lists about 120,000 clones, approximately 17% of them singletons. The sequenced sample consisted of PBMCs. The receptor source for this set is a female donor in good health and CMV-seropositive.

The CDR3 sequence: CASSLSAGGPYEQYF. CDR3 bases: TGTGCCAGCAGCTTATCAGCGGGGGGGCCGTACGAGCAGTACTTC. V and J are TRBV7-9 and TRBJ2-7; 10 nucleotides align to TRBD2. This CDR3 is built from 15 residues. Germline trimming cut 2 bases from V and 4 bases from J; bases unmatched to any gene: 5. Germline V gene lookup returns CDR1 SEHNR and CDR2 FQNEAQ (reference sequence).

This clone was counted at least ten times. The chain links TRBV4-1 to TRBJ2-1; the match to TRBD1 covers 9 bases. CDR3 length: 16 residues. The V and J ends lost 4 bases and 5 bases, in that order; junction bases with no gene match: 9. Looked up from germline, CDR1 is MGHRA and CDR2 is YSYEKL. The CDR3 region is CASSLRGTGSDNEQFF. CDR3 sequence (DNA): TGCGCCAGCAGCCTTCGGGGGACAGGGTCCGACAATGAGCAGTTCTTC.

This clone has just a few counts. The genes are TRBV6-5 and TRBJ2-5, with a possible D match to TRBD1 (6 bases). V was trimmed by 4 bases and J by 6 bases, leaving 15 bases between them. Germline CDR1 and CDR2: MNHEY and SVGAGI. CDR3 length: 14 amino acids. CDR3 nucleotide sequence: TGTGCCAGCAGTTTATGGACAGACCGCAAGACCCAGTACTTC. It translates to CASSLWTDRKTQYF.

This rearrangement joins TRBV4-3 to TRBJ2-2; 8 bases match TRBD2. The CDR3 spans 17 residues. J gave up 3 bases and V 1 base, and 7 bases lay outside the gene matches. Germline V gives CDR1 LGHNA, CDR2 YSLEER. The CDR3 nucleotides read TGCGCCAGCAGCCAAGGATTTTCAGCGGGAGACACCGGGGAGCTGTTTTTT. It codes for CASSQGFSAGDTGELFF.